Sequencing of this TCR beta chain was carried out in a study of T cells in tuberculosis. About the study: In South Africa, adults with active tuberculosis were compared with IGRA-negative and latently infected IGRA-positive adolescents.

The time point here: new active TB diagnosis, blood taken before or within 7 days of starting treatment. The repertoire was sequenced with immunoSEQ multiplex PCR; TCRdb's copy has only in-frame clones and lacks some. Of about 49,000 clones in the sample, about 96% are singletons; the top ten hold about 1.5%. Germline lookup yields CDR1 SGHRS and CDR2 YFSETQ. The V gene lost 1 base and the J gene lost 5 bases, with 9 bases spanning the gap. The CDR3 spans 13 residues. The material was PBMCs, obtained at tuberculosis diagnosis. V is TRBV5-1 and J is TRBJ1-1; unclear D gene. The clonotype was recovered from an adult with tuberculosis. CDR3: CASSLLSRTEAFF. DNA of the CDR3: TGCGCCAGCAGCTTGTTGTCGCGGACTGAAGCTTTCTTT.